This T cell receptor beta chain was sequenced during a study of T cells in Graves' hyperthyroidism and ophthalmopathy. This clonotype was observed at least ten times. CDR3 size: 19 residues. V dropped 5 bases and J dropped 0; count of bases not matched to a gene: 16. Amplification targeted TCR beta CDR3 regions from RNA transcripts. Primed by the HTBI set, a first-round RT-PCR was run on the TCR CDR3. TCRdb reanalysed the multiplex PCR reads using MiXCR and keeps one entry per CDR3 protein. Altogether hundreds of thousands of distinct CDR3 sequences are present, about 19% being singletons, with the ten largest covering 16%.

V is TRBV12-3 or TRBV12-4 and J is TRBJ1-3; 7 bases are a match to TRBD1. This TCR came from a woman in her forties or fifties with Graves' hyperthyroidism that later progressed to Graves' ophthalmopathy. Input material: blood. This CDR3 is CASSRPFETGPDSGNTIYF. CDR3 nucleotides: TGTGCCAGCAGTCGACCCTTCGAGACAGGGCCTGACTCTGGAAACACCATATATTTT.